Listed below are T cell receptor beta chains from one sample, sequenced in a study of shared clonotypes between healthy human individuals. Here immunoSEQ multiplex PCR was the method, and the copy in TCRdb shows in-frame clones only, minus some. The data contain more than 2 million clones, approximately 94% of them singletons. Material: naive CD8+ T cells sorted from blood. These receptors came from a young man in good health. Both conserved end residues are part of each CDR3. The order of the fields is J gene, D gene, V gene, CDR3 DNA, CDR3 protein. D genes are given only for firm matches.

>TRBJ2-5|-|TRBV27
TGTGCCAGCAGTTTTGGGGTACGAGAGACCCAGTACTTC
CASSFGVRETQYF
>TRBJ2-7|-|TRBV27
TGTGCCAGCAGTCACAGGACAGTTGTGGACGAGCAGTACTTC
CASSHRTVVDEQYF
>TRBJ1-2|-|TRBV21-1
TGTGCCAGCAGCAGATTAGGCTATGGCTACACCTTC
CASSRLGYGYTF
>TRBJ1-6|-|TRBV2
TGTGCCAGCGAAACGGATTCACCCCTCCACTTT
CASETDSPLHF
>TRBJ2-7|-|TRBV5-4
TGTGCCAGCAGCTTGGGAGTGGACGAGCAGTACTTC
CASSLGVDEQYF
>TRBJ1-5|TRBD1|TRBV7-9
TGTGCCAGCAGCTTAGCAACAGGGGGCTTCCCTCAGCCCCAGCATTTT
CASSLATGGFPQPQHF
>TRBJ2-3|-|TRBV7-9
TGTGCCAGCAGCTTAGTGGCTTCCGGAGCGCTCCTGGATACGCAGTATTTT
CASSLVASGALLDTQYF
>TRBJ2-7|-|TRBV7-6
TGTGCCAGCAGCACAGGAGGGGTCTCCTACGAGCAGTACTTC
CASSTGGVSYEQYF
>TRBJ1-5|-|TRBV4-1
TGCGCCAGCAGCCACTCCCAGGCTCAGCCCCAGCATTTT
CASSHSQAQPQHF
>TRBJ2-1|TRBD2|TRBV7-9
TGTGCCAGCAGCTTCGGGCCTAGCGGGGCCGACAATGAGCAGTTCTTC
CASSFGPSGADNEQFF
>TRBJ1-2|-|TRBV9
TGTGCCAGCAGCGTAGGGGGCGCTAACTATGGCTACACCTTC
CASSVGGANYGYTF